This T cell receptor (beta chain) was observed in a study of blood T cell repertoires in COVID-19 (dated by TCRdb to 2020 to 2021). As for the study more broadly: Samples from collaborators originated in the United States, Italy and Spain and spanned both the acute and convalescent phases of COVID-19. The material from the prospective study consisted of cDNA or gDNA derived from T cells, B-cell-depleted T cells, or PBMCs. Subjects who had been exposed to COVID-19, were actively infected with it, or had recovered from it provided the deeply sampled blood TCRbeta repertoires that made up the dataset. The repertoires were released in a freely available public database intended as a resource for research on the immune response to SARS-CoV-2. The samples were drawn from two sources: the first 160 participants of the ongoing ImmuneRACE study, and fewer than 1,500 subjects contributed by 6 global collaborators. A de-identified subject ID, COVID-19 status, age in years and sex were almost always included in the sample metadata. Where available, HLA class I and class II types were obtained from metadata supplied by the sample provider rather than from assay-based typing. Broader findings and caveats from the paper: The amount of clinical and demographic metadata varied by source and participant and was provided uncurated.

Samples from volunteer blood donors who had recovered from COVID-19 were contributed by a second Seattle source. The collaborating institutions used their own protocols to collect whole blood in K2EDTA tubes. Collaborator samples were shipped for TCRbeta analysis as frozen whole blood, isolated PBMCs, or DNA extracted from either sample type. The sample holds one count of this clone. This clone's antigen is unknown. Base quality data are lacking; no much larger clone is found one base away. TCRbeta CDR3 regions were amplified from genomic DNA using the immunoSEQ Assay, a bias-controlled multiplex PCR. On the authors' methods: Nucleated cell counts per sample were estimated from amplification of reference gene primers within the assay. To quantify the absolute abundance of each unique TCRbeta CDR3 rearrangement, sequence reads were collapsed and filtered. Productive Simpson clonality was computed per sample as the square root of Simpson's diversity index over productive rearrangements. Entries here come from immuneACCESS through TCRdb and include only in-frame sequences with V and J called. Some clones fail to appear in such tables; in the studies checked, an unresolved V gene covers under half of the shortfall, and the cause of the remainder is unknown. V and J calls plus clone size are reproduced from that table; the DNA served to infer D and trimming. The table for this sample lists over 250,000 clones; 88% of them were counted only once. Just under 1% of the sample is in the top ten clones.

The sequence was collected from a woman aged 35 to 49 who had recovered from COVID-19. Sequenced sample: peripheral blood.

CDR3 protein: CSGRGQGSSETF. The DNA is as follows: TGCAGCGGCCGTGGACAGGGGAGCTCAGAGACCTTC. Recombination connected TRBV29-1 to TRBJ1-2; TRBD1 matches 9 bases in the middle. Trimming removed 7 bases from V and 14 bases from J; the gene matches leave 14 bases unexplained. Sequences SQVTM (CDR1) and ANQGSEA (CDR2) are obtained from the germline V gene. The CDR3 has 12 amino acids, counting the end cysteine and phenylalanine. Here the CDR3 DNA is all that survives: 36 bases in frame from base 1.